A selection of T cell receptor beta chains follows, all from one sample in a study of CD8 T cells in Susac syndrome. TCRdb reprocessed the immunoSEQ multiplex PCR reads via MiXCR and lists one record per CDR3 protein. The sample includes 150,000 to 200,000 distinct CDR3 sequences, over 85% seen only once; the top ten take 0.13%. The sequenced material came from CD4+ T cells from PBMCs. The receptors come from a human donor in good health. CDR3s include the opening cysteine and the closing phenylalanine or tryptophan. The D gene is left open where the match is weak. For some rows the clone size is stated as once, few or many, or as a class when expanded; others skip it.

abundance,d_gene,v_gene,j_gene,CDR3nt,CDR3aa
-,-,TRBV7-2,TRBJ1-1,TGTGCCAGCAGCTTCGGGCTGGGGACTGAAGCTTTCTTT,CASSFGLGTEAFF
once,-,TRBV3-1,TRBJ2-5,TGTGCCAGCAGCCCCCCCGAAGGGGGGTCGGAGACCCAGTACTTC,CASSPPEGGSETQYF
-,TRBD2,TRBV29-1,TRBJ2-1,TGCAGCGTTGTAGGGCTAGCGGGGGGATACAATGAGCAGTTCTTC,CSVVGLAGGYNEQFF
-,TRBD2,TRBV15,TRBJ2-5,TGTGCCACCAGCAGAGGCGGGGGGGAGACCCAGTACTTC,CATSRGGGETQYF
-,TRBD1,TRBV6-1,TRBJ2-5,TGTGCCAGCAAAACAGGGGATAACCAAGAGACCCAGTACTTC,CASKTGDNQETQYF
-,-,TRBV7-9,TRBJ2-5,TGTGCCAGCAGCTTAGAAGGGACACCAACGGAGACCCAGTACTTC,CASSLEGTPTETQYF
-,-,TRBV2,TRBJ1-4,TGTGCCAGCAGTGCAGAGGATGAAAAACTGTTTTTT,CASSAEDEKLFF
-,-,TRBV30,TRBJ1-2,TGTGCCTGGAGTTCTCCCGGGAGGATCTATGGCTACACCTTC,CAWSSPGRIYGYTF
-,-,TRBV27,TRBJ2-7,TGTGCCAGCAGTTTGAGGGGCGAGCAGTACTTC,CASSLRGEQYF
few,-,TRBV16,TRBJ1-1,TGTGCCAGCAGCCCCGACAGGAGAACTGAAGCTTTCTTT,CASSPDRRTEAFF
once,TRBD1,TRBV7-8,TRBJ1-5,TGTGCCAGCAGCTTAGACAGGGGGCCGGGACAGCCCCAGCATTTT,CASSLDRGPGQPQHF
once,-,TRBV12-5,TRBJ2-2,TGTGCTAGTGGTTTGGTACCGAGGGGGGCCGGGGAGCTGTTTTTT,CASGLVPRGAGELFF
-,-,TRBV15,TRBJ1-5,TGTGCCACCAGCAGAGAGGGGTGGGGCAATCAGCCCCAGCATTTT,CATSREGWGNQPQHF
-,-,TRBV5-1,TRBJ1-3,TGCGCCAGCAGCTTGGACAGCGGCTCTGGAAACACCATATATTTT,CASSLDSGSGNTIYF
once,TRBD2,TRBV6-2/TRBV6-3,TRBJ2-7,TGTGCCAGCAGTTACTCGAGAGGGCGGGGGACCTACGAGCAGTACTTC,CASSYSRGRGTYEQYF
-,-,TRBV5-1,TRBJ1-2,TGCGCCAGCAGCTTGGGGCCAGGGAACTATGGCTACACCTTC,CASSLGPGNYGYTF
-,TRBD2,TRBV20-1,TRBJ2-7,TGCAGTGCTAGTCTAGCGGGGGGGCGTGAGCAGTACTTC,CSASLAGGREQYF
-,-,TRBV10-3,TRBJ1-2,TGTGCCATCAGTGAGCCCCCGGCGACCATCTATGGCTACACCTTC,CAISEPPATIYGYTF
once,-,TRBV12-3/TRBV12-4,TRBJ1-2,TGTGCCAGCAGTGCCGTCATATTCCCCGAGGGGAGCTATGGCTACACCTTC,CASSAVIFPEGSYGYTF